What follows describes a single TCR beta chain. TCRdb independently ran MiXCR on the RT-PCR reads; one entry per CDR3 protein. The table records more than 550,000 distinct CDR3 sequences, about 14% of them present only once. The germline gives CDR1 SGHRS, CDR2 YFSETQ. This CDR3 region has 14 residues. Germline trimming cut 7 bases from V and 1 base from J; bases unmatched to any gene: 4. The chain combines TRBV5-1 with TRBJ2-3, with TRBD1 identical over 9 bases. The receptor was isolated from a female donor in good health, serving as a healthy control. The sequenced sample was memory CD4+ T cells from blood. DNA for the CDR3: TGCGCCAGCGGGACAGGGAGGGGCACAGATACGCAGTATTTT. Encoded protein: CASGTGRGTDTQYF. The whole variable domain, remainder taken from reference TRBV5-1 and TRBJ2-3, is KAGVTQTPRYLIKTRGQQVTLSCSPISGHRSVSWYQQTPGQGLQFLFEYFSETQRNKGNFPGRFSGRQFSNSRSEMNVSTLELGDSALYLCASGTGRGTDTQYFGPGTRLTVL.